Shown below are 23 T cell receptor beta chains from a single sample sequenced in a study of T cell clonality in common variable immunodeficiency. Generated by immunoSEQ multiplex PCR, the TCRdb table keeps only in-frame clones and is missing some. The sample is made up of tens of thousands of clones, none counted only once. The sample was peripheral blood mononuclear cells. The receptors shown here come from a person between 18 and 75 years old in good health.

This clone has at least ten counts. With the read ending 3 residues before the CDR3 end, the germline J gene is used to fill in that end. This rearrangement joins TRBV20-1 to TRBJ2-5; 9 positions match TRBD1. CDR1 is DFQATT and CDR2 is SNEGSKA in the germline V gene (reference sequence). CDR3 length: 16 residues. The J segment lost 2 bases and the V segment lost 0 bases, leaving 7 bases of the junction unmatched. The sequenced part of the CDR3 DNA is TGCAGTGCTAGAGATGGGGACAGGGCATTACAAGAGACC. It yields the protein CSARDGDRALQET. The whole CDR3 is CSARDGDRALQETQYF.

This clone was seen ten or more times. The CDR3 sequence: CASSLQQEGDTQYF. The sequenced part of the CDR3 DNA is TGTGCCAGCAGCTTACAACAGGAGGGAGATACG. The rearrangement joins TRBV7-9 to TRBJ2-3; possible D gene TRBD2, 6 bases. The CDR3 end is not reached by the read, which stops 3 residues before it; the germline J gene fills it in. The V gene's germline CDR1 is SEHNR and CDR2 FQNEAQ (reference sequence). Trimming stripped 2 bases from V and 5 bases from J, with 11 bases between. The CDR3 runs 14 residues.

This clone was found many times. The CDR3 end lies 3 residues beyond the end of the read and is filled in from the germline J gene. The rearrangement joins TRBV10-2 to TRBJ1-5, with D possibly being TRBD1 (6 bases). The CDR3 is made up of 14 amino acids. Germline V lookup: CDR1 WSHSY, CDR2 SAAADI. The V gene lost 2 bases and the J gene lost 5 bases, with 10 bases spanning the gap. CDR3 amino acids: CASSEGGAYQPQHF. CDR3 bases read: TGCGCCAGCAGTGAGGGGGGGGCCTATCAGCCC.

This clone has ten or more counts. The read comes to an end 3 residues before the CDR3 does, leaving the germline J gene to fill in the end. The rearrangement links TRBV7-8 to TRBJ2-7; 10 nucleotides match TRBD2. This CDR3 has 15 amino acids. Germline CDR1 and CDR2: SGHVS and FQNEAQ. J lost 2 bases, V lost 6 bases, and 7 bases had no gene match. The CDR3 loop is CASRLIAGGPYEQYF. The sequenced CDR3 bases are TGTGCCAGCAGATTAATAGCGGGAGGCCCCTACGAG. The full variable domain, rest sourced from reference TRBV7-8 and TRBJ2-7, is GAGVSQSPRYKVAKRGQDVALRCDPISGHVSLFWYQQALGQGPEFLTYFQNEAQLDKSGLPSDRFFAERPEGSVSTLKIQRTQQEDSAVYLCASRLIAGGPYEQYFGPGTRLTVT.

Ten or more counts support this clone. The CDR3 goes on 3 residues after the read ends, and that part is filled in from the germline J gene. The rearrangement joins TRBV10-3 to TRBJ1-1; 8 nucleotides agree with TRBD1. With 3 bases clipped from V and 7 bases from J, the junction kept 10 bases outside the gene matches. Germline V gene data show CDR1 as ENHRY and CDR2 as SYGVKD. CDR3 length: 15 amino acids. The covered CDR3 bases are TGTGCCATCAGTGACCCGGGACAGGAGTGGAGTGAA. Its translation: CAISDPGQEWSE. In full, the CDR3 reads CAISDPGQEWSEAFF.

This clone was detected ten times or more. The CDR3 end lies 3 residues beyond the end of the read and is filled in from the germline J gene. The chain couples TRBV6-2 or TRBV6-3 to TRBJ1-3; D not resolved. This CDR3 region has 12 residues. V lost 7 bases and J lost 7, with 11 bases in between. Per germline, CDR1 MNHEY and CDR2 SVGEGT. The CDR3 region is CASNDPGNTIYF. CDR3 bases read: TGTGCCAGCAACGATCCGGGGAACACC.

This clone showed up many times. The observed sequence ends 3 residues before the CDR3 terminus, with the missing tail filled in from the germline J gene. The V gene is TRBV19, the J gene TRBJ1-1, with a tentative D call TRBD1 (6 bases). The CDR3 length is 14 residues. The germline gives CDR1 LNHDA, CDR2 SQIVND (reference sequence). Trimming pared 6 bases from V and 6 bases from J, leaving 17 bases between. CDR3 protein: CASRELGGRSEAFF. The sequenced CDR3 bases are TGTGCCAGTAGGGAATTGGGGGGGCGCTCTGAA.

This clone showed up many times. The missing CDR3 end, 3 residues past where the read stops, is filled in from the germline J gene. The chain employs TRBV20-1 and TRBJ2-4; 8 bases match TRBD2. With 4 bases clipped from V and 1 base from J, the junction kept 9 bases outside the gene matches. The CDR3 is made up of 16 amino acids. CDR1 and CDR2 (germline): DFQATT, SNEGSKA (reference sequence). CDR3 region: CSAITRTSLAKNIQYF. Incomplete CDR3 DNA: TGCAGTGCTATCACCCGGACTAGCTTGGCCAAAAACATT.

With respect to this clone: Sequencing ends 3 residues short of the CDR3 end; the germline J gene provides the rest. The V gene is TRBV19, the J gene TRBJ1-5; D is possibly TRBD1 (5 bases). The CDR3 length is 16 residues. Germline V lookup: CDR1 LNHDA, CDR2 SQIVND (reference sequence). The V end lost 6 bases, the J end lost 3 bases, and 18 bases lay between the germline ends. Partial CDR3 DNA: TGTGCCAGTAGCCGACTTCAGGGATGGGACAATCAGCCC. It yields the protein CASSRLQGWDNQP. The full CDR3 is CASSRLQGWDNQPQHF.

This clone came up many times. The CDR3 extends 3 residues past the end of the read, so its final part is completed from the germline J gene. This sequence joins TRBV20-1 and TRBJ2-1, with 7 nucleotides matching TRBD2. Trimming removed 6 bases from V and 7 bases from J; junction bases left unmatched: 12. This CDR3 has 14 residues. CDR1 is DFQATT and CDR2 is SNEGSKA in the germline V gene (reference sequence). The CDR3 bases that were read are TGCAGTGCCAGTCCCGGGGGAGGGAAAAATGAG. Its protein product is CSASPGGGKNE. The entire CDR3 is CSASPGGGKNEQFF.

This clone was detected many times. The CDR3 goes on 3 residues after the read ends, and that part is filled in from the germline J gene. This sequence joins TRBV7-6 and TRBJ1-5, with D possibly being TRBD1 (6 bases). The CDR3 is 15 residues long. Trimming removed 2 bases from V and 4 bases from J, with 12 bases in between. CDR1 and CDR2 (germline): SGHVS, FNYEAQ. The chain's CDR3 is CASSLHLGANQPQHF. CDR3 DNA, as far as it was read: TGTGCCAGCAGCTTACACTTGGGGGCTAATCAGCCC.

This clone was counted many times. The read stops 3 residues short of the end of the CDR3; the missing end is completed from the germline J gene. This chain links TRBV7-2 with TRBJ2-7; a possible D gene is TRBD1 (5 bases). Germline V gives CDR1 SGHTA, CDR2 FQGNSA. V dropped 5 bases and J dropped 6 bases, with 11 bases sitting between them. This CDR3 has 12 amino acids. The CDR3 region is CASSAQRGEQYF. Incomplete CDR3 DNA: TGTGCCAGCAGCGCCCAAAGGGGCGAG.

At least ten counts were recorded for this clone. The missing CDR3 end, 3 residues past where the read stops, is filled in from the germline J gene. This rearrangement joins TRBV5-1 to TRBJ1-1; perhaps TRBD1 as D (5 bases). This CDR3 region has 14 residues. The V end lost 4 bases, the J end lost 1 base, and 11 bases lay between the germline ends. The germline CDR1 and CDR2 sequences are SGHRS and YFSETQ. The sequenced CDR3 bases are TGCGCCAGCAGCGCAACCGGGGGGAACACTGAA. Encoded protein: CASSATGGNTE. The entire CDR3 protein is CASSATGGNTEAFF.

In this sample, this clone turned up many times. The read ends 3 residues shy of where the CDR3 ends; the end is completed using the germline J gene. This chain connects TRBV18 to TRBJ2-7; D possibly corresponds to TRBD1 (6 bases). The CDR3 totals 12 residues. Germline loops: CDR1 KGHSH, CDR2 LQKENI. The germline V and J ends were trimmed by 5 bases and 5 bases, with 10 bases remaining between them. Here the CDR3 reads CASSSAGDEQYF. Partial CDR3 DNA: TGTGCCAGCTCATCGGCAGGGGACGAG.

In this sample, this clone turned up many times. The CDR3 goes on 3 residues after the read ends, and that part is filled in from the germline J gene. This chain connects TRBV7-9 to TRBJ2-1; a possible D gene is TRBD2 (6 bases). The germline V gene encodes CDR1 SEHNR and CDR2 FQNEAQ (reference sequence). Trimming took 5 bases from V and 4 from J, leaving 15 bases between them. This CDR3 has 15 residues. The CDR3 protein is CASSPTSLPYNEQFF. The CDR3 bases that were read are TGTGCCAGCAGCCCTACTAGCCTACCTTACAATGAG.

As concerns this clone: The missing CDR3 end, 3 residues past where the read stops, is filled in from the germline J gene. The rearrangement uses TRBV18 and TRBJ1-2; D is perhaps TRBD1 (6 bases). Germline CDR1 and CDR2: KGHSH and LQKENI. There are 16 residues in the CDR3. CDR3 bases read: TGTGCCAGCTCACGACGCGGGGGGCTTAGCACAGATACC. Its protein product is CASSRRGGLSTDT. The whole CDR3 protein is CASSRRGGLSTDTYTF.

This clone has a count of ten or more. The sequenced fragment ends 3 residues before the CDR3 boundary, so the rest is inferred from the germline J gene. The J gene is TRBJ2-5, the V gene TRBV18; 9 nucleotides align to TRBD2. Germline V gives CDR1 KGHSH, CDR2 LQKENI. V gave up 3 bases and J gave up 5 bases; unmatched junction bases: 10. CDR3 length: 16 residues. The sequenced part of the CDR3 DNA is TGTGCCAGCTCACCCGGGACTAGCCGGGCGGGGGAGACC. Translated, it gives CASSPGTSRAGET. Given in full, the CDR3 is CASSPGTSRAGETQYF.

This clone came up many times. The read ends 3 residues early relative to the CDR3; the germline J gene fills the gap. The chain employs TRBV5-5 and TRBJ2-3, with TRBD1 identical over 8 bases. This CDR3 contains 15 residues. Germline lookup yields CDR1 SGHKS and CDR2 YYEKEE (reference sequence). CDR3 sequence: CASSFTGGNNQPQYF. Partial CDR3 DNA: TGTGCCAGCAGCTTTACAGGGGGTAACAATCAGCCG.

This clone appeared many times. Read data end 3 residues before the CDR3 end; the end is taken from the germline J gene. The chain carries TRBV5-1 and TRBJ2-1; D not certain. V was shortened by 2 bases and J by 6 bases, with 12 bases between the two germline ends. The CDR3 totals 14 residues. Germline values: CDR1 SGHRS, CDR2 YFSETQ. This CDR3 reads CASSFEGQVNEQFF. The covered CDR3 bases are TGCGCCAGCAGCTTCGAAGGCCAAGTCAATGAG.

This clone has ten or more counts. The read halts 3 residues ahead of the CDR3 end, with the missing end drawn from the germline J gene. The rearrangement uses TRBV7-3 and TRBJ2-2, with 10 positions matching TRBD1. Germline CDR1 reads SGHTA; CDR2 reads FQGTGA. The CDR3 length is 15 residues. Losses at the gene ends were 5 bases for V and 5 bases for J; bases not matched to a gene: 5. The CDR3 DNA, read in part, is TGTGCCAGCAGCCAAGGACAGGGGGGGACCGGGGAG. Translating gives CASSQGQGGTGE. The whole CDR3 region reads CASSQGQGGTGELFF.

This clone has at least ten counts. The read gets to within 3 residues of the CDR3 end, and the germline J gene fills in the rest. The chain couples TRBV18 to TRBJ2-2, with no clear D. The V end was cut by 3 bases, the J end by 6 bases, with 11 bases between. The CDR3 totals 14 residues. Germline loops: CDR1 KGHSH, CDR2 LQKENI. The CDR3 sequence is CASSPIDMPGELFF. Partial CDR3 DNA: TGTGCCAGCTCACCGATCGACATGCCCGGGGAG.

This clone was detected ten times or more. Read data end 3 residues before the CDR3 end; the end is taken from the germline J gene. The J gene is TRBJ2-4, the V gene TRBV6-1, with D possibly TRBD1 on 6 matching bases. The CDR3 is 15 residues long. V dropped 3 bases and J dropped 3 bases, with 12 bases sitting between them. Germline CDR1 reads MNHNS; CDR2 reads SASEGT. CDR3 sequence reads: CASSDRGIGKNIQYF. CDR3 bases read: TGTGCCAGCAGTGACAGGGGAATCGGCAAAAACATT.

This clone was detected only a few times. Read sequence stops 3 residues before the CDR3 end, and the germline J gene provides the missing end. This chain links TRBV19 with TRBJ1-2, with D uncertain. Germline CDR1 reads LNHDA; CDR2 reads SQIVND (reference sequence). The length of the CDR3 is 14 residues. The sequenced CDR3 bases are TGTGCCAGTAGTATTTTGAGTAGCTCCTACGAC. It is translated as CASSILSSSYD. The whole CDR3 region reads CASSILSSSYDYTF.